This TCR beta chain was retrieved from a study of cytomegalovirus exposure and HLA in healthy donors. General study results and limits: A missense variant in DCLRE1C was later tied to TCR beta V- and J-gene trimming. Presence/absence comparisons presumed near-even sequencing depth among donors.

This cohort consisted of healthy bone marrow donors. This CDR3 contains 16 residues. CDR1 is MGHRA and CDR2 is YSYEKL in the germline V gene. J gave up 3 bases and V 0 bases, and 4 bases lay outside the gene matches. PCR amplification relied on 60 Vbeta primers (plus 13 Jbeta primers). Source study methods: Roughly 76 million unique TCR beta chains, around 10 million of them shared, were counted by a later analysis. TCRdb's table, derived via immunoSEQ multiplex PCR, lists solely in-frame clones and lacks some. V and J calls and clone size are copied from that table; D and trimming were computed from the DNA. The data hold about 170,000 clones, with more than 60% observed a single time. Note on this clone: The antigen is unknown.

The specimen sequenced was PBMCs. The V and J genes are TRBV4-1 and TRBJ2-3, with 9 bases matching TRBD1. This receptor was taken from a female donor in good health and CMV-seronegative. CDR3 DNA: TGCGCCAGCAGCCAAGATCGGGGACAGGGAACAGATACGCAGTATTTT. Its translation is CASSQDRGQGTDTQYF.